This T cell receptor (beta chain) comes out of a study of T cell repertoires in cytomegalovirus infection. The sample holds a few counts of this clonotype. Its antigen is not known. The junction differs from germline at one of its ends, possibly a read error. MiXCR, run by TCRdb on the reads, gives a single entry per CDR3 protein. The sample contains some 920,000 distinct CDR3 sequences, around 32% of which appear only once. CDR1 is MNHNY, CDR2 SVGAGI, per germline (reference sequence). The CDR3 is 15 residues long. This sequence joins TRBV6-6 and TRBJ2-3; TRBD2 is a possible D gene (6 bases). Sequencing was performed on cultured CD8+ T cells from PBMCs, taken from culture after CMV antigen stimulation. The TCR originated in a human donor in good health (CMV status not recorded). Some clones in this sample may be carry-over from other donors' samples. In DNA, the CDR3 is TGTGCCAGCAGCTACTTGCGCGGGGCCACAGATACGCAGTATTTT. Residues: CASSYLRGATDTQYF.